Following are 13 T cell receptor beta chains from one sample sequenced in a study of blood T cell repertoires in COVID-19. Measured with immunoSEQ multiplex PCR; TCRdb has only the in-frame clones, and not every one. Among approximately 100,000 clones listed, 81% were seen once. Sequencing was done on a sample of peripheral blood. The receptor source for this set is a human donor in a cohort sampled during active COVID-19.

V usage is TRBV12-5 and J usage is TRBJ2-5; 9 bases fit TRBD1. Per the germline V gene, CDR1 is LGHNT and CDR2 is FRNRAP. Losses at the gene ends were 8 bases for V and 6 bases for J; bases not matched to a gene: 10. The length of the CDR3 is 14 residues. CDR3 residues: CASRDGDRAKTQYF. CDR3 nucleotides: TGTGCTAGTAGGGACGGGGACAGGGCAAAGACCCAGTACTTC.

This sequence joins TRBV3-1 (or the pseudogene TRBV3-2) and TRBJ1-3; 7 nucleotides match TRBD1. The CDR3 sequence is 16 residues long. V trimming: 4 bases; J trimming: 3 bases; junction bases outside the gene matches: 9. Germline CDR1 LGHDT, CDR2 YNNKEL (reference sequence). Written as DNA, the CDR3 is TGTGCCAGCAGCCTACCTCGAACAGGGGTTGGAAACACCATATATTTT. Protein sequence: CASSLPRTGVGNTIYF.

J is TRBJ1-2 and V is TRBV5-6, with 9 bases fitting TRBD1. The junction had 12 bases not matched to a gene; V was cut back by 4 bases and J by 2 bases. CDR3 length: 17 residues. Germline V gives CDR1 SGHDT, CDR2 YYEEEE. Here the CDR3 reads CASSKYPGQGLNYGYTF. DNA for the CDR3: TGTGCCAGCAGCAAGTACCCGGGACAGGGATTAAACTATGGCTACACCTTC.

The gene calls are TRBV28 and TRBJ2-6; 7 bases agree with TRBD2. Trimming cost V 8 bases and J 0 bases; bases outside gene matches: 10. CDR3 length: 17 residues. Germline values: CDR1 MDHEN, CDR2 SYDVKM. The CDR3 DNA reads TGTGCCAGCTCATTGAGGTCGGGGGGCTCTGGGGCCAACGTCCTGACTTTC. Protein: CASSLRSGGSGANVLTF.

The V gene is TRBV5-1, the J gene TRBJ1-1; 10 nucleotides line up with TRBD1. CDR3 length: 15 amino acids. The trim removed 2 bases at V and 4 bases at J, leaving 5 bases unmatched. Germline V gene data show CDR1 as SGHRS and CDR2 as YFSETQ. The DNA of the CDR3 is TGCGCCAGCAGCTTAAGGACAGGGGGGCTCACTGAAGCTTTCTTT. This sequence encodes CASSLRTGGLTEAFF. The variable domain in full, completed from reference TRBV5-1 and TRBJ1-1, reads KAGVTQTPRYLIKTRGQQVTLSCSPISGHRSVSWYQQTPGQGLQFLFEYFSETQRNKGNFPGRFSGRQFSNSRSEMNVSTLELGDSALYLCASSLRTGGLTEAFFGQGTRLTVV.

The chain joins TRBV3-1 (or the pseudogene TRBV3-2) to TRBJ1-3, with D maybe TRBD1 (6 bases). The CDR3 runs to 15 residues. Trimming stripped 0 bases from V and 2 bases from J, with 8 bases between. CDR1 LGHDT and CDR2 YNNKEL come from the germline V gene (reference sequence). CDR3 coding DNA: TGTGCCAGCAGCCAAGACACAGGGCCTGGAAACACCATATATTTT. It translates to CASSQDTGPGNTIYF.

The V call is TRBV7-2, the J call TRBJ1-2, with D perhaps TRBD1 (5 bases). V lost 1 base and J 7 bases, leaving 7 bases between the germline ends. The CDR3 is 12 amino acids. Germline CDR1 SGHTA, CDR2 FQGNSA. Here the CDR3 DNA reads TGTGCCAGCAGCTTAGATAGGGGTGGCTACACCTTC. Translated, it gives CASSLDRGGYTF.

The chain couples TRBV5-5 to TRBJ2-7, with 11 bases lining up with TRBD2. CDR1 SGHKS and CDR2 YYEKEE come from the germline V gene (reference sequence). The ends lost 4 bases at V and 3 bases at J; junction bases unmatched: 12. CDR3 length: 17 residues. CDR3 sequence reads: CASSLSTSGVPLYEQYF. The CDR3 bases are TGTGCCAGCAGCCTCTCGACTAGCGGGGTCCCCCTCTACGAGCAGTACTTC.

A note on this clone: Other nucleotide sequences in the sample specify the same CDR3. The CDR3, as DNA: TGTGCCAGCACCTCGAAAGGGGTAGACCGGGACAGCACCTGGGAGGAGCAGTACTTC. Protein product: CASTSKGVDRDSTWEEQYF. This chain uses TRBV7-9 with TRBJ2-7, with 7 bases that match TRBD1. The germline CDR1 and CDR2 sequences are SEHNR and FQNEAQ (reference sequence). V trimming: 7 bases; J trimming: 7 bases; junction bases outside the gene matches: 28. This CDR3 region has 19 residues.

The V gene is TRBV4-1, the J gene TRBJ2-5, with a possible D match to TRBD1 (6 bases). Trimming removed 3 bases from V and 4 bases from J, with 12 bases in between. There are 14 residues in the CDR3. Germline V CDR1 and CDR2: MGHRA, YSYEKL. CDR3 residues: CASSQSGHLETQYF. The CDR3 DNA reads as TGCGCCAGCAGCCAGTCGGGACATCTAGAGACCCAGTACTTC.

This clone was seen a handful of times. This chain links TRBV15 with TRBJ2-5; D possibly corresponds to TRBD2 (6 bases). Germline V gene data show CDR1 as LNHNV and CDR2 as YYDKDF (reference sequence). The length of the CDR3 is 16 residues. V shed 2 bases and J shed 2 bases, with 15 bases lying between them. The CDR3 is CATSRSLQAGQETQYF. The CDR3 bases are TGTGCCACCAGCAGATCCCTTCAGGCGGGACAAGAGACCCAGTACTTC. Filled out from reference TRBV15 and TRBJ2-5, the complete variable domain reads DAMVIQNPRYQVTQFGKPVTLSCSQTLNHNVMYWYQQKSSQAPKLLFHYYDKDFNNEADTPDNFQSRRPNTSFCFLDIRSPGLGDTAMYLCATSRSLQAGQETQYFGPGTRLLVL.

V gene TRBV9 combines with J gene TRBJ1-1; no clear D. The V and J ends lost 3 bases and 0 bases respectively, with 15 bases between them. The germline V gene encodes CDR1 SGDLS and CDR2 YYNGEE. This CDR3 is built from 16 residues. CDR3 sequence (DNA): TGTGCCAGCAGCGGAGCCCCGACACAGCTGAACACTGAAGCTTTCTTT. Amino acids: CASSGAPTQLNTEAFF.

This clone has a handful of counts. The chain joins TRBV11-3 to TRBJ1-5; D gene uncertain. V lost 4 bases and J lost 4, with 8 bases in between. CDR1 and CDR2 from the germline V gene are SGHNT and YENEEA. This CDR3 has 13 residues. The CDR3 DNA follows: TGTGCCAGCAGCTCAGGCTCGAATCAGCCCCAGCATTTT. The encoded protein is CASSSGSNQPQHF.